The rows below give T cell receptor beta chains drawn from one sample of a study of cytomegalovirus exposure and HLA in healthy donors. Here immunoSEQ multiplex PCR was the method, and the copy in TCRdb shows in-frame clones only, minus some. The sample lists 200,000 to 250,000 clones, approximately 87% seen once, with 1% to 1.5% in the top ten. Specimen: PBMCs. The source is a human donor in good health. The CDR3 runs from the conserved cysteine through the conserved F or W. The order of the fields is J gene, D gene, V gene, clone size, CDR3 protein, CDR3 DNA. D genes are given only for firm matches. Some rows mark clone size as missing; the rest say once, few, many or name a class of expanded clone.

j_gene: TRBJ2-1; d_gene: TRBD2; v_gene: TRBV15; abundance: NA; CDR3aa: CATSRSGGDNEQFF; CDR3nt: TGTGCCACCAGCAGATCCGGGGGGGACAATGAGCAGTTCTTC
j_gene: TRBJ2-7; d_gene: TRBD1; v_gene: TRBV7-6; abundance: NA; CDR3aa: CASSLQNTGQDHEQYF; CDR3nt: TGTGCCAGCAGCTTACAAAATACTGGACAGGACCACGAGCAGTACTTC
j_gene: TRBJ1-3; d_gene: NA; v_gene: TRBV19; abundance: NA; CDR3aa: CASKTPGGANTIYF; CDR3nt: TGTGCCAGTAAAACCCCCGGGGGGGCGAACACCATATATTTT
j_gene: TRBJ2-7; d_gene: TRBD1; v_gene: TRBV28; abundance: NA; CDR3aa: CASSLSGQPTYEQYF; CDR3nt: TGTGCCAGCAGTTTATCGGGACAGCCTACCTACGAGCAGTACTTC
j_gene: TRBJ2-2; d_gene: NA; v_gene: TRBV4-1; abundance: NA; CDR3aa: CASSQVGLATRELFF; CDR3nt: TGCGCCAGCAGCCAAGTAGGACTGGCCACCAGGGAGCTGTTTTTT
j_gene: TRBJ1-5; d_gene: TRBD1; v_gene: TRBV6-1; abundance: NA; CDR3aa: CASSGRTGVGQPQHF; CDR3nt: TGTGCCAGCAGTGGCCGGACAGGGGTAGGTCAGCCCCAGCATTTT
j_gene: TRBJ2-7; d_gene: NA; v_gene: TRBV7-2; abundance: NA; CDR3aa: CASSLGFDTRGEQYF; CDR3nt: TGTGCCAGCAGCTTAGGATTCGATACTCGGGGCGAGCAGTACTTC
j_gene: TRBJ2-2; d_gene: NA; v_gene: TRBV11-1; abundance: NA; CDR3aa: CASSFIRSPGELFF; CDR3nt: TGTGCCAGCAGCTTCATTAGGAGTCCCGGGGAGCTGTTTTTT
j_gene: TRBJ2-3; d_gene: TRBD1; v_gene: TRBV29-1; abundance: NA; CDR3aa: CSVPSSTGGITDTQYF; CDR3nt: TGCAGCGTCCCATCGTCGACAGGGGGTATCACAGATACGCAGTATTTT
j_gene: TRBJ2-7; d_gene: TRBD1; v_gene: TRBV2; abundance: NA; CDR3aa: CASSGGQGVYEQYF; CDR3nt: TGTGCCAGCAGTGGGGGACAGGGAGTCTACGAGCAGTACTTC
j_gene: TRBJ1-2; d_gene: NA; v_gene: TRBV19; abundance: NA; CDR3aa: CASSRAKTGYGYTF; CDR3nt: TGTGCCAGTAGTCGAGCGAAGACGGGGTATGGCTACACCTTC
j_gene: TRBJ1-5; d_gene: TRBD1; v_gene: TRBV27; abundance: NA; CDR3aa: CASSFNRGRQPQHF; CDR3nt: TGTGCCAGCAGTTTCAACAGGGGTAGGCAGCCCCAGCATTTT
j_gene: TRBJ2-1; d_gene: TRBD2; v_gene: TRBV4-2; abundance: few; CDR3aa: CASSQDQLAGESNEQFF; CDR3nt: TGTGCCAGCAGCCAAGACCAACTAGCGGGAGAGTCCAATGAGCAGTTCTTC
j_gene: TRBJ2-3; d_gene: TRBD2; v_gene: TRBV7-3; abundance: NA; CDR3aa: CASSPGRATDTQYF; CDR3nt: TGTGCCAGCAGCCCCGGGAGGGCAACAGATACGCAGTATTTT
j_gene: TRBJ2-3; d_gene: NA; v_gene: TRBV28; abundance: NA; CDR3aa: CASLSGGGRGVDTQYF; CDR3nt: TGTGCCAGCCTCTCGGGGGGCGGGAGAGGAGTAGATACGCAGTATTTT
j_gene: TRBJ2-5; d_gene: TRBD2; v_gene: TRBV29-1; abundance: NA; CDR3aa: CSTGLAGDTQYF; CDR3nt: TGCAGCACGGGACTAGCGGGAGATACCCAGTACTTC
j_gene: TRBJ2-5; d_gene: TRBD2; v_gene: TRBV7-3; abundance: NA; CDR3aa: CASSPHSAGGTQETQYF; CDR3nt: TGTGCCAGCAGCCCCCATTCAGCGGGAGGAACCCAAGAGACCCAGTACTTC
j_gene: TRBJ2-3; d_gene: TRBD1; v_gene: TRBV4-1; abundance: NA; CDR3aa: CASSQEPDRQGDTQYF; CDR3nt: TGCGCCAGCAGCCAAGAACCAGACAGACAGGGGGATACGCAGTATTTT
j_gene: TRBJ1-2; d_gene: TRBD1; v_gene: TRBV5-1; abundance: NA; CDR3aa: CASRTGTGSYGYTF; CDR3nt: TGCGCCAGCCGGACCGGGACAGGGAGTTATGGCTACACCTTC
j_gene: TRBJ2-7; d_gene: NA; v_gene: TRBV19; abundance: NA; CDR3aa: CASRVSAGAYEQYF; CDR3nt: TGTGCCAGTAGAGTTTCAGCGGGCGCCTACGAGCAGTACTTC
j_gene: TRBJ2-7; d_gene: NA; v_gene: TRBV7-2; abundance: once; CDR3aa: CASSLEATRGGEQYF; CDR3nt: TGTGCCAGCAGCTTAGAGGCGACTAGGGGCGGCGAGCAGTACTTC
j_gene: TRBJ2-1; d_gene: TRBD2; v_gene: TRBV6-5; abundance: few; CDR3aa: CASSYRTSGSNEQFF; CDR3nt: TGTGCCAGCAGTTACCGCACTAGCGGGAGCAATGAGCAGTTCTTC
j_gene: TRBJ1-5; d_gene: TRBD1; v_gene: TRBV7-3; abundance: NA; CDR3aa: CASSLTGGDQPQHF; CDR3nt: TGTGCCAGCAGCTTGACAGGGGGAGATCAGCCCCAGCATTTT
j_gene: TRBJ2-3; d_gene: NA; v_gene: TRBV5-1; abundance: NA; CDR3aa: CASSLAGVGGTDTQYF; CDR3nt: TGCGCCAGCAGCTTGGCCGGTGTGGGGGGTACAGATACGCAGTATTTT
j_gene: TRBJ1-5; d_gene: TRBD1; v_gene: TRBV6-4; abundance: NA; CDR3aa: CASSPDRGDQPQHF; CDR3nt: TGTGCCAGCAGCCCTGACAGGGGCGATCAGCCCCAGCATTTT
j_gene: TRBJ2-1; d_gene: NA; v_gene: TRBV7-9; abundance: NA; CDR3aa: CASSLRRTGSPNEQFF; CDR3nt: TGTGCCAGCAGCTTACGACGGACTGGTAGTCCGAATGAGCAGTTCTTC
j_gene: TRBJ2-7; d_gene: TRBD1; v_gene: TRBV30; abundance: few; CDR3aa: CAWSVLPGQGKDEQYF; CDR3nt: TGTGCCTGGAGTGTCCTTCCGGGACAGGGGAAGGACGAGCAGTACTTC
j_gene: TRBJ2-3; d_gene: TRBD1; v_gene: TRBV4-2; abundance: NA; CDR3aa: CASSQASGTGSSTDTQYF; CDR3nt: TGTGCCAGCAGCCAGGCTTCCGGGACAGGTAGTAGCACAGATACGCAGTATTTT
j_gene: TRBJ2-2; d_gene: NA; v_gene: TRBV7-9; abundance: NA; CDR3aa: CASSLVSGFTGELFF; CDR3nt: TGTGCCAGCAGCTTAGTTTCAGGCTTCACCGGGGAGCTGTTTTTT
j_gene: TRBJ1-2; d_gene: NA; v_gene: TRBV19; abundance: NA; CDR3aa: CASESAEWGGYTF; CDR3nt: TGTGCCTCAGAGTCGGCGGAGTGGGGCGGCTACACCTTC
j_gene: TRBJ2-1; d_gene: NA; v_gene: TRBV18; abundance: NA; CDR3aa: CASSPGQLIYNEQFF; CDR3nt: TGTGCCAGCTCACCCGGACAGCTAATATACAATGAGCAGTTCTTC
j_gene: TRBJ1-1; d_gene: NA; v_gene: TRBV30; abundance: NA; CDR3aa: CAWRRGTEAFF; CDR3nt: TGTGCCTGGAGGCGAGGAACTGAAGCTTTCTTT
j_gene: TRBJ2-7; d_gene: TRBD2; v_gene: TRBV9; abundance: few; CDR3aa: CASSRGLAGVGTYEQYF; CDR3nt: TGTGCCAGCAGCCGTGGACTAGCGGGAGTTGGAACCTACGAGCAGTACTTC
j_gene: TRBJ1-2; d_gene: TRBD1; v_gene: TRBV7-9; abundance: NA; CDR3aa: CSSSLGQGKYGYTF; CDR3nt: TGTTCCAGCAGCCTGGGACAGGGTAAATATGGCTACACCTTC
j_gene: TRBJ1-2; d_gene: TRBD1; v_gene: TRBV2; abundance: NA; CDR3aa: CASSAGGATGGYTF; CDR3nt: TGTGCCAGCAGTGCAGGGGGCGCCACGGGTGGCTACACCTTC
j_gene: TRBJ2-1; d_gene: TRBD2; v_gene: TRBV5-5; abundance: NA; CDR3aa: CASSLPSGSFDEQFF; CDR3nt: TGTGCCAGCAGCTTGCCTAGCGGGAGTTTCGATGAGCAGTTCTTC
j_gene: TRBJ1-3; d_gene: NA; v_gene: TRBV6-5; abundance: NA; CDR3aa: CASRLTAGSGNTIYF; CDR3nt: TGTGCCAGCAGATTGACAGCGGGGAGCGGAAACACCATATATTTT
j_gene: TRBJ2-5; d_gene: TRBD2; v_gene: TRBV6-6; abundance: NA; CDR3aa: CASSPRQGGETQYF; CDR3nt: TGTGCCAGCAGTCCTCGGCAGGGAGGGGAGACCCAGTACTTC
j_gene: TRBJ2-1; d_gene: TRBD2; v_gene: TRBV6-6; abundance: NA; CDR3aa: CASTSSGRGNEQFF; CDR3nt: TGTGCCAGCACCTCTAGCGGGAGAGGAAATGAGCAGTTCTTC
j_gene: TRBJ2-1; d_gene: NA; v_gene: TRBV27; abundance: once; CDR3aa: CASSLFPGGIYNEQFF; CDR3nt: TGTGCCAGCAGTTTATTCCCAGGGGGGATCTACAATGAGCAGTTCTTC
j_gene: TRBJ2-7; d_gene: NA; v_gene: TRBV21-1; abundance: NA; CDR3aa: CASSRSGNEQYF; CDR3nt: TGTGCCAGCAGCAGGTCAGGGAACGAGCAGTACTTC
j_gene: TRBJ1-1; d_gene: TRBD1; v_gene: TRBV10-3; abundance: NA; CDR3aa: CAIRDDRGKAEAFF; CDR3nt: TGTGCCATCAGGGATGACAGGGGGAAGGCTGAAGCTTTCTTT
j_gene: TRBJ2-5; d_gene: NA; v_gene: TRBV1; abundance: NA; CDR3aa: CTSSLPPLAGDGAQETQYF; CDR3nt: TGCACCAGCAGCCTCCCCCCATTAGCGGGAGATGGGGCCCAAGAGACCCAGTACTTC
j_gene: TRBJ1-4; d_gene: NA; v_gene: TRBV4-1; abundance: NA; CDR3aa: CASSQDLGRLFF; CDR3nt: TGCGCCAGCAGCCAAGATTTGGGGAGGCTGTTTTTT
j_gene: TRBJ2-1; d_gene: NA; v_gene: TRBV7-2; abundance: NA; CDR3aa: CASRAAGRGNEQFF; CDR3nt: TGTGCCAGCAGGGCCGCGGGGCGGGGTAATGAGCAGTTCTTC
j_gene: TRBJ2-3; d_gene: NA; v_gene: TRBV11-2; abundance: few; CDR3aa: CASSPRTVSTDTQYF; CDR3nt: TGTGCCAGCAGCCCACGGACAGTAAGCACAGATACGCAGTATTTT
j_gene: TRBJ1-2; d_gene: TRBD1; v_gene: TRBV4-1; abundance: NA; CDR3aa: CASSYSGTGAINYGYTF; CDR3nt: TGCGCCAGCAGCTATTCCGGGACAGGGGCAATAAACTATGGCTACACCTTC
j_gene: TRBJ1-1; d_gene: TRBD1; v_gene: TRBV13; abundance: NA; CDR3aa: CASGQVRAGITEAFF; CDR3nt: TGTGCCAGCGGACAGGTTAGGGCTGGGATCACTGAAGCTTTCTTT
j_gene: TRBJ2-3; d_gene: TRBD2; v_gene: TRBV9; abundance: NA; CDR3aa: CASSSALSSGSTDTQYF; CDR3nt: TGTGCCAGCAGCTCGGCTCTCTCTAGCGGGAGCACAGATACGCAGTATTTT
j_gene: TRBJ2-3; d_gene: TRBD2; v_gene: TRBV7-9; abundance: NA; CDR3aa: CSSSPSLAGASDTQYF; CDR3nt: TGTTCCAGCAGCCCGTCACTAGCGGGAGCGTCAGATACGCAGTATTTT
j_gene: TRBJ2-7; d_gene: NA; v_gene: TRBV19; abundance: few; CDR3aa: CATSGAMIRGAPYEQYF; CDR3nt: TGTGCCACCTCAGGGGCTATGATCCGGGGGGCCCCCTACGAGCAGTACTTC
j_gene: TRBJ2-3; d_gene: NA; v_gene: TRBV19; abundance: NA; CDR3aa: CASSPLSADTQYF; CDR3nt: TGTGCCAGTAGTCCCCTGAGCGCAGATACGCAGTATTTT